The 14 T cell receptor beta chains below all came from one sample that was sequenced in a study of blood T cell repertoires in COVID-19. TCRdb keeps only in-frame clones here, not all; method: immunoSEQ multiplex PCR. Seen here are around 300,000 clones, more than 75% observed once, and the top ten hold approximately 2%. Source material: PBMCs or T cells enriched from blood (not recorded which). The source of these receptors is a woman aged 55 to 70 in a cohort exposed to, infected with or recovered from COVID-19 (not recorded which).

The chain is built from TRBV28 and TRBJ2-7; 12 bases fit TRBD1. CDR1 is MDHEN, CDR2 SYDVKM, per germline. CDR3 length: 15 residues. V dropped 8 bases and J dropped 2; count of bases not matched to a gene: 7. CDR3 sequence (DNA): TGTGCCAGCCTCCACGGGACAGGGGGCCCCTACGAGCAGTACTTC. It yields the protein CASLHGTGGPYEQYF.

The chain couples TRBV5-1 to TRBJ2-1; 12 bases agree with TRBD2. The CDR3 sequence is 17 residues long. CDR1 is SGHRS, CDR2 YFSETQ, per germline. The J segment lost 7 bases and the V segment lost 3 bases, leaving 11 bases of the junction unmatched. CDR3 amino acids: CASSWRASGREMNEQFF. The CDR3 region has the DNA TGCGCCAGCAGCTGGAGGGCTAGCGGGAGGGAGATGAATGAGCAGTTCTTC. The full variable domain, in which reference TRBV5-1 and TRBJ2-1 provide the parts outside the CDR3, is KAGVTQTPRYLIKTRGQQVTLSCSPISGHRSVSWYQQTPGQGLQFLFEYFSETQRNKGNFPGRFSGRQFSNSRSEMNVSTLELGDSALYLCASSWRASGREMNEQFFGPGTRLTVL.

The chain recombines TRBV2 with TRBJ2-1, with D perhaps matching TRBD2 (6 bases). V lost 10 bases and J lost 0, with 16 bases in between. Germline assignment: CDR1 SNHLY and CDR2 FYNNEI. The length of the CDR3 is 15 residues. CDR3 nucleotide sequence: TGTGCCATCCTGTTGGGTAGCGGCTCCTACAATGAGCAGTTCTTC. Translating it yields CAILLGSGSYNEQFF.

The rearrangement links TRBV2 to TRBJ2-5; 7 positions agree with TRBD2. The germline gives CDR1 SNHLY, CDR2 FYNNEI. The V and J ends lost 6 bases and 5 bases, in that order; junction bases with no gene match: 9. This CDR3 region has 14 residues. In nucleotides, the CDR3 is TGTGCCAGCAGCCTAGGCTTCGGGGGGGAGACCCAGTACTTC. This translates into CASSLGFGGETQYF.

This clone was detected once. The chain has TRBV29-1 and TRBJ1-2, with TRBD1 matching over 10 bases. The CDR3 has 14 residues. The trim removed 3 bases at V and 4 bases at J, leaving 5 bases unmatched. Germline V lookup: CDR1 SQVTM, CDR2 ANQGSEA. The CDR3 nucleotides read TGCAGCGTTGACCGGACAGGGGGAGGCTATGGCTACACCTTC. It codes for CSVDRTGGGYGYTF.

This clone was detected only once. This sequence joins TRBV4-3 and TRBJ2-7; D is perhaps TRBD2 (5 bases). V was trimmed by 4 bases and J by 4 bases, leaving 17 bases between them. CDR3 size: 15 residues. The V gene's germline CDR1 is LGHNA and CDR2 YSLEER. CDR3: CASSRFMSGEYEQYF. CDR3 DNA sequence: TGCGCCAGCAGCCGATTCATGAGCGGAGAGTACGAGCAGTACTTC.

This chain joins TRBV7-2 and TRBJ2-2; tentatively, D is TRBD2 (6 bases). V dropped 3 bases and J dropped 4 bases, with 18 bases sitting between them. CDR3 length equals 17 residues. The germline gives CDR1 SGHTA, CDR2 FQGNSA. DNA for the CDR3: TGTGCCAGCAGCTTGGCGGGGATTGCGGTCGGCACCGGGGAGCTGTTTTTT. Translating gives CASSLAGIAVGTGELFF.

This clone has a single count. The V gene is TRBV2, the J gene TRBJ1-4, with 9 bases fitting TRBD1. The CDR3 covers 14 residues. Unmatched junction bases numbered 8, after V lost 11 bases and J lost 4 bases. Germline CDR1 SNHLY, CDR2 FYNNEI. The CDR3 here is CAGRRQGVNEKLFF. In nucleotides, the CDR3 is TGTGCCGGCCGTCGACAGGGGGTTAATGAAAAACTGTTTTTT.

The chain employs TRBV6-6 and TRBJ2-7, with 7 nucleotides matching TRBD1. CDR3 size: 14 residues. The germline gives CDR1 MNHNY, CDR2 SVGAGI (reference sequence). After removal of 8 bases from V and 2 bases from J, the junction contained 9 bases not matched to a gene. CDR3 nucleotides: TGTGCCAGCCGGACGGGACAGCGAGCCTACGAGCAGTACTTC. Translation gives CASRTGQRAYEQYF.

V usage is TRBV5-4 and J usage is TRBJ2-7, with a weak D call TRBD2 (6 bases). CDR1 and CDR2 (germline): SGHNT, YYREEE (reference sequence). The CDR3 contains 14 residues. The germline V and J ends were trimmed by 4 bases and 0 bases, with 11 bases remaining between them. The CDR3: CASSTGLSSYEQYF. As DNA, the CDR3 is TGTGCCAGCAGCACGGGACTGAGCTCCTACGAGCAGTACTTC.

This chain uses TRBV9 with TRBJ2-5, with 16 bases identical to TRBD2. V dropped 4 bases and J dropped 1; count of bases not matched to a gene: 13. The CDR3 runs 20 residues. Germline V gene data show CDR1 as SGDLS and CDR2 as YYNGEE. The CDR3 sequence is CASSSLGTGTSGRAQETQYF. The CDR3 region has the DNA TGTGCCAGCAGCTCTTTGGGGACAGGGACTAGCGGGAGGGCCCAAGAGACCCAGTACTTC.

This clone was seen only once. The chain couples TRBV7-2 to TRBJ1-4, with D possibly being TRBD1 (6 bases). The ends were cut back, 0 bases at V and 6 bases at J, with 23 bases in the middle. The germline V gene encodes CDR1 SGHTA and CDR2 FQGNSA. This CDR3 is 19 amino acids long. The CDR3 DNA reads TGTGCCAGCAGCTTAGCGCTAAGTCTTCGGGGGGCAAAAGATGAAAAACTGTTTTTT. The encoded protein is CASSLALSLRGAKDEKLFF. Drawing the rest from reference TRBV7-2 and TRBJ1-4, the complete variable domain is GAGVSQSPSNKVTEKGKDVELRCDPISGHTALYWYRQSLGQGLEFLIYFQGNSAPDKSGLPSDRFSAERTGGSVSTLTIQRTQQEDSAVYLCASSLALSLRGAKDEKLFFGSGTQLSVL.

V and J are TRBV15 and TRBJ2-3; 8 nucleotides line up with TRBD1. J lost 0 bases, V lost 1 base, and 6 bases had no gene match. The CDR3 has 17 residues. In germline, CDR1 is LNHNV, CDR2 YYDKDF (reference sequence). This CDR3 reads CATSRATGATSTDTQYF. For the CDR3, the DNA is TGTGCCACCAGCAGAGCGACAGGGGCCACTAGCACAGATACGCAGTATTTT.

The V gene is TRBV7-9, the J gene TRBJ2-2, with TRBD2 matching over 13 bases. V lost 0 bases to trimming and J lost 5 bases; unmatched junction nucleotides: 9. Per the germline V gene, CDR1 is SEHNR and CDR2 is FQNEAQ (reference sequence). The CDR3 length is 19 residues. In DNA, the CDR3 is TGTGCCAGCAGCTTAGCGGGACTAGCGGGATTGGCCGGAACCGGGGAGCTGTTTTTT. It encodes CASSLAGLAGLAGTGELFF. Supplemented by reference TRBV7-9 and TRBJ2-2, the full variable domain reads DTGVSQNPRHKITKRGQNVTFRCDPISEHNRLYWYRQTLGQGPEFLTYFQNEAQLEKSRLLSDRFSAERPKGSFSTLEIQRTEQGDSAMYLCASSLAGLAGLAGTGELFFGEGSRLTVL.